This record concerns one T cell receptor beta chain sequence. No antigen is known for it. V lost 5 bases, J lost 3 bases, and 10 bases stayed unmatched. CDR3 length: 15 amino acids. CDR1 and CDR2 (germline): SGHVS, FNYEAQ. These data originate in a study of siplizumab effects on memory and regulatory T cells. Notes on the study in general: Naive T cells apparently outstripped memory cells in diversity and seemed major alloresponse contributors.

Per-sample assaying covered roughly 10^5 TCR templates. The assay was immunoSEQ multiplex PCR, and TCRdb's table has in-frame clones only and misses some. The table includes more than 60,000 clones, 93% detected once. The source is a human donor in good health. The source material was CD8+ T cells sorted from blood. V is TRBV7-6 and J is TRBJ2-7, with 7 bases matching TRBD1. The CDR3 bases are TGTGCCAGCAGCGCATTCCGGGACAGAGTCTACGAGCAGTACTTC. It encodes CASSAFRDRVYEQYF.